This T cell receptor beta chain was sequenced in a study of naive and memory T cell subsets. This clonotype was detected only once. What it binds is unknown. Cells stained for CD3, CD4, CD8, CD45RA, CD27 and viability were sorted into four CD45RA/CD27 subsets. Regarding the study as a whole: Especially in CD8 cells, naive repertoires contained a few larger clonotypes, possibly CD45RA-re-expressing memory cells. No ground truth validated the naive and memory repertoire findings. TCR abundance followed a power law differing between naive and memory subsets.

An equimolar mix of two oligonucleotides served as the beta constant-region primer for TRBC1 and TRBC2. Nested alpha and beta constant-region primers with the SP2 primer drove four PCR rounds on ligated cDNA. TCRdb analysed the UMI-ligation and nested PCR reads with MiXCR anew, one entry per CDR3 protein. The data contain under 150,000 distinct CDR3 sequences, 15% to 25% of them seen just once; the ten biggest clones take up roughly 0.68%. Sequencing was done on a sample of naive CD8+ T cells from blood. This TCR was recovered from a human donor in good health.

The CDR3 reads CASSNRELSSGELFF. In DNA, the CDR3 is TGCGCCAGCAGCAACAGGGAATTGTCATCCGGGGAGCTGTTTTTT. V usage is TRBV5-1 and J usage is TRBJ2-2; D possibly corresponds to TRBD1 (6 bases). This CDR3 is 15 amino acids long. V lost 4 bases to trimming and J lost 6 bases, with 16 bases between them. Germline CDR1 SGHRS, CDR2 YFSETQ.